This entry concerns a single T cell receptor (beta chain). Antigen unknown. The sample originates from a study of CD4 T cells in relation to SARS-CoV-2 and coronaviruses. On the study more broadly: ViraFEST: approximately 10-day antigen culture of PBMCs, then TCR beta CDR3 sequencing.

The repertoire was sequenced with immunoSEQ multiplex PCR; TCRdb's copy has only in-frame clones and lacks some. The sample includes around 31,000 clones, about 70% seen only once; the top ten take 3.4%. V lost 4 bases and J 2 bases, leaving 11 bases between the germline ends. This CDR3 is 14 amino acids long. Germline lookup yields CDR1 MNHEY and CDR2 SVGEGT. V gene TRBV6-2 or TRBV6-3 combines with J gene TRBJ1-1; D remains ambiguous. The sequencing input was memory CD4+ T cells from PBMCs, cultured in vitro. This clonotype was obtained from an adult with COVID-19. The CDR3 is CASSLERRNTEAFF. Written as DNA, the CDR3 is TGTGCCAGCAGTTTGGAGAGGAGAAACACTGAAGCTTTCTTT.